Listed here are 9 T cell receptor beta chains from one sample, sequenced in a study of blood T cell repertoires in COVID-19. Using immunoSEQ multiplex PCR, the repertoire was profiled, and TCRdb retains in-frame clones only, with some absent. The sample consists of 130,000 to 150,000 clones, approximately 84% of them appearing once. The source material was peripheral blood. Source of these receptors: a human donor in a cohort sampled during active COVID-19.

DNA of the CDR3: TGTGCCACCAGTGATTCATATAACTTCGCAGATACGCAGTATTTT. This translates into CATSDSYNFADTQYF. The rearrangement joins TRBV24-1 to TRBJ2-3; no clear D gene. Germline V CDR1 and CDR2: KGHDR, SFDVKD. Deletions cut 2 bases from V and 4 bases from J, with 12 bases between. CDR3 size: 15 residues.

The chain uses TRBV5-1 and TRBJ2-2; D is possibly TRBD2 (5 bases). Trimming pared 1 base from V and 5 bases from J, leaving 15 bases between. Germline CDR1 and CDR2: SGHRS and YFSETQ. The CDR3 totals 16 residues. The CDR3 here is CASSLLLLRGTGELFF. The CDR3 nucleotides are TGCGCCAGCAGCTTGCTCCTTTTACGGGGAACCGGGGAGCTGTTTTTT.

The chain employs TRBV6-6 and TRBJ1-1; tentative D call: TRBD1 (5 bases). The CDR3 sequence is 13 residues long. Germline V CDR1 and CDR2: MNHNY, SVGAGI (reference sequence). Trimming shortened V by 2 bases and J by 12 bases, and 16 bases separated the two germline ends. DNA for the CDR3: TGTGCCAGCAGTTACAGGGGCCAAAAGGGGACTTTCTTT. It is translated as CASSYRGQKGTFF.

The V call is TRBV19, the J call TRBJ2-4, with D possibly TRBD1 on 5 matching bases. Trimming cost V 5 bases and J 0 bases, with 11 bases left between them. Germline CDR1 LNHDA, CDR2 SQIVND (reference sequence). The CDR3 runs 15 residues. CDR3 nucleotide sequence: TGTGCCAGTAGTCGGACACAACTAGCCAAAAACATTCAGTACTTC. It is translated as CASSRTQLAKNIQYF.

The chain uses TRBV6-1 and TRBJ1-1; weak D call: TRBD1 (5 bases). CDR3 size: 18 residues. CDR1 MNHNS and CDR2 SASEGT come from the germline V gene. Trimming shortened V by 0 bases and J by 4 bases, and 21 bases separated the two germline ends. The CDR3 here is CASSEALQIPGRATEAFF. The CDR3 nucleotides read TGTGCCAGCAGTGAAGCGCTTCAAATCCCCGGCAGGGCCACTGAAGCTTTCTTT.

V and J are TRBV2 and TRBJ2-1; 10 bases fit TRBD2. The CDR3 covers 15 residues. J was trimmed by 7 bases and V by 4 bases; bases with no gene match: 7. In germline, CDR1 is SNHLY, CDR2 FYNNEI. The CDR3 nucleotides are TGTGCCAGCAGTGCCCAGCGGGAGGGCCATAATGAGCAGTTCTTC. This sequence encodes CASSAQREGHNEQFF. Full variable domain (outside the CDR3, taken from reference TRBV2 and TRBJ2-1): EPEVTQTPSHQVTQMGQEVILRCVPISNHLYFYWYRQILGQKVEFLVSFYNNEISEKSEIFDDQFSVERPDGSNFTLKIRSTKLEDSAMYFCASSAQREGHNEQFFGPGTRLTVL.

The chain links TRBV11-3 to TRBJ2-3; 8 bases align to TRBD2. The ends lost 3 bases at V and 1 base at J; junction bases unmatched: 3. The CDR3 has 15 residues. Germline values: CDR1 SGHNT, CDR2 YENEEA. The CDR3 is CASSLGLGGTDTQYF. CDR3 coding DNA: TGTGCCAGCAGCTTGGGACTAGGAGGCACAGATACGCAGTATTTT.

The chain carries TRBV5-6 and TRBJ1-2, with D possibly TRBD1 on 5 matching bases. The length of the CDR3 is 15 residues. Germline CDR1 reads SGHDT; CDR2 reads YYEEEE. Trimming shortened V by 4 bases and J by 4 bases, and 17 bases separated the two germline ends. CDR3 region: CASSPDPTDVYGYTF. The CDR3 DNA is TGTGCCAGCAGCCCTGACCCGACAGACGTCTATGGCTACACCTTC.

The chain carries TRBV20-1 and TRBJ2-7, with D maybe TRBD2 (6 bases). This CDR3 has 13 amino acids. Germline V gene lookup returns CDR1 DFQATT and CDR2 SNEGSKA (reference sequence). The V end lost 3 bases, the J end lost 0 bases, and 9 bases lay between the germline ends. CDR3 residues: CSASRDFSYEQYF. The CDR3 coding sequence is TGCAGTGCTAGTCGGGACTTCTCCTACGAGCAGTACTTC.